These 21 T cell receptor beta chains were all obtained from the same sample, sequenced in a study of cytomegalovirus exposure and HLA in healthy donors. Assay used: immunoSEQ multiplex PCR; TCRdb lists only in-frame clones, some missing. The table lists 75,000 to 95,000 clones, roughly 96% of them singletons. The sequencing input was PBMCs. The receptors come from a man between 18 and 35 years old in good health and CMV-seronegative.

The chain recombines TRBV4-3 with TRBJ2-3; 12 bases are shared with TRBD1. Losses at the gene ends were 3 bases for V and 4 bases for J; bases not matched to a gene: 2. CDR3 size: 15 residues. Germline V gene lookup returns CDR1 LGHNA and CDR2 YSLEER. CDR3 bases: TGCGCCAGCAGCCAGGGACAGGGGGCTGCAGATACGCAGTATTTT. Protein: CASSQGQGAADTQYF.

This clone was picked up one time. The CDR3 loop is CASSLSGLDTRYGYTF. As DNA, the CDR3 is TGTGCCAGCAGTTTAAGTGGCCTGGACACCCGGTATGGCTACACCTTC. The chain links TRBV27 to TRBJ1-2; weak D call: TRBD1 (5 bases). The CDR3 contains 16 residues. Germline loops: CDR1 MNHEY, CDR2 SMNVEV (reference sequence). V lost 2 bases and J 5 bases, leaving 18 bases between the germline ends.

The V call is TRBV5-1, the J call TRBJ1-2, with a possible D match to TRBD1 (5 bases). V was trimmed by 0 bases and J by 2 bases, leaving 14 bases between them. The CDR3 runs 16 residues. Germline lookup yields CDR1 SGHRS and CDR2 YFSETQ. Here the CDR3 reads CASSLEGARSNYGYTF. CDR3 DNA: TGCGCCAGCAGCTTGGAAGGGGCAAGGTCCAACTATGGCTACACCTTC.

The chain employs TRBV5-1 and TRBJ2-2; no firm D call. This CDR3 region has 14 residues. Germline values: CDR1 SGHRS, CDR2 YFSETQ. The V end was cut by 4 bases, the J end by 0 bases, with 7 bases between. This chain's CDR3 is CASSPNTNTGELFF. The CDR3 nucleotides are TGCGCCAGCAGCCCAAACACGAACACCGGGGAGCTGTTTTTT.

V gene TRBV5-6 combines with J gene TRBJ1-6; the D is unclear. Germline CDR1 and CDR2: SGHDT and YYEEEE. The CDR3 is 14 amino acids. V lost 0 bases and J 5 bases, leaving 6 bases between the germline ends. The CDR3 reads CASSLGADNSPLHF. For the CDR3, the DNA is TGTGCCAGCAGCTTGGGGGCCGATAATTCACCCCTCCACTTT.

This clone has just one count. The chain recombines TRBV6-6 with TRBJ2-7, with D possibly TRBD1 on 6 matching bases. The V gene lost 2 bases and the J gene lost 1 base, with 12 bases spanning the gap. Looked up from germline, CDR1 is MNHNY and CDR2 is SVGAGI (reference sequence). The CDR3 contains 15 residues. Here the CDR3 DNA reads TGTGCCAGCAGTTACCGGACAGTCCCGTCCTACGAGCAGTACTTC. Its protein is CASSYRTVPSYEQYF.

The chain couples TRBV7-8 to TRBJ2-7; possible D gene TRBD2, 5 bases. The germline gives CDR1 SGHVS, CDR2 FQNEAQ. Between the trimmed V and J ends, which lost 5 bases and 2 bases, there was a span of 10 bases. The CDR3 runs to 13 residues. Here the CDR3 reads CASSLAGPYEQYF. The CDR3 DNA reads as TGTGCCAGCAGCCTTGCGGGCCCCTACGAGCAGTACTTC.

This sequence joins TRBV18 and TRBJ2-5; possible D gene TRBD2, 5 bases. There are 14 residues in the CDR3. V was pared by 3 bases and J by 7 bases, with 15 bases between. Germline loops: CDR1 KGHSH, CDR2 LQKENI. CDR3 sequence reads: CASSPRELPGTQYF. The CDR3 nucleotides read TGTGCCAGCTCACCTCGGGAACTTCCTGGGACCCAGTACTTC.

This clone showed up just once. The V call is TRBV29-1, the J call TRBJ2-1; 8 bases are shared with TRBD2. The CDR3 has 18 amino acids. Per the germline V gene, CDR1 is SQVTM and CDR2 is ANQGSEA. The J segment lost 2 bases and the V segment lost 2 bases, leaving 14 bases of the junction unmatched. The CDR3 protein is CSVELVPGLAGTYNEQFF. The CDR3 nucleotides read TGCAGCGTTGAATTGGTTCCCGGTTTAGCGGGAACCTACAATGAGCAGTTCTTC.

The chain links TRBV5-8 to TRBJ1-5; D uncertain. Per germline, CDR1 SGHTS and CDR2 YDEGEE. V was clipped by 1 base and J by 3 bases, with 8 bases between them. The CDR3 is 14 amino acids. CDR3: CASSLRGNNQPQHF. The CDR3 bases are TGTGCCAGCAGCTTGCGAGGGAACAATCAGCCCCAGCATTTT.

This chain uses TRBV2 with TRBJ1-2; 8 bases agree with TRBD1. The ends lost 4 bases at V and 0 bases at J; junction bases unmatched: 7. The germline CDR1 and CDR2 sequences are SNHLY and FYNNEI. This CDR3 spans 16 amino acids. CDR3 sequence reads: CASSARTGTSNYGYTF. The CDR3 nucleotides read TGTGCCAGCAGTGCAAGGACAGGGACATCTAACTATGGCTACACCTTC.

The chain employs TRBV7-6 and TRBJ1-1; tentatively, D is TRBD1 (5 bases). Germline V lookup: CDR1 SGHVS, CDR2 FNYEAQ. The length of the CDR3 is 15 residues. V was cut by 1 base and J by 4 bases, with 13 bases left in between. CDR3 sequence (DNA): TGTGCCAGCAGCTTAGGTTGGGGGGAGCTCACTGAAGCTTTCTTT. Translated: CASSLGWGELTEAFF.

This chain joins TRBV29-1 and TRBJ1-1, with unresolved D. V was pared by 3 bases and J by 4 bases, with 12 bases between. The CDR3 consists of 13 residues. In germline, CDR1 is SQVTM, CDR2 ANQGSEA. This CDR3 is CSVDAPSPTEAFF. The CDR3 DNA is TGCAGCGTTGATGCGCCATCGCCCACTGAAGCTTTCTTT.

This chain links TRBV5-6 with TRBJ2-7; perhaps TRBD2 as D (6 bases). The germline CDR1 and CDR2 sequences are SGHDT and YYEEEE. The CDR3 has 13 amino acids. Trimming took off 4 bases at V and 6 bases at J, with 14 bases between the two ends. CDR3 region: CASSPSGVREQYF. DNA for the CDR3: TGTGCCAGCAGCCCGTCGGGAGTACGCGAGCAGTACTTC.

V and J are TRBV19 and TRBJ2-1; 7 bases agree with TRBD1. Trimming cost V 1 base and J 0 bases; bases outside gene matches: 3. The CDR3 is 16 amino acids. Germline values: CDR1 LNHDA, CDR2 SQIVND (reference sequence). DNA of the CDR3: TGTGCCAGTAGTATAGGGGCAGGGGGCTCCTACAATGAGCAGTTCTTC. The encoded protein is CASSIGAGGSYNEQFF. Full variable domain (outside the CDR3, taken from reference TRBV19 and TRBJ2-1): DGGITQSPKYLFRKEGQNVTLSCEQNLNHDAMYWYRQDPGQGLRLIYYSQIVNDFQKGDIAEGYSVSREKKESFPLTVTSAQKNPTAFYLCASSIGAGGSYNEQFFGPGTRLTVL.

The CDR3 nucleotides read TGTGCCAGCAGCCCCGCGGGGGACAGGTACAACTATGGCTACACCTTC. Its translation is CASSPAGDRYNYGYTF. The chain has TRBV9 and TRBJ1-2, with 8 positions matching TRBD1. This CDR3 spans 16 amino acids. With 4 bases clipped from V and 2 bases from J, the junction kept 10 bases outside the gene matches. The germline V gene has CDR1 SGDLS and CDR2 YYNGEE.

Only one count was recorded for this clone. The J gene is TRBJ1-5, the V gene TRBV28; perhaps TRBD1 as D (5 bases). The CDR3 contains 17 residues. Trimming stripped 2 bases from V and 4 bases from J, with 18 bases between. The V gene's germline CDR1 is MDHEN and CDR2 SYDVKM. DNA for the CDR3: TGTGCCAGCAGTTTACAATCCCTCGGCCAGGGTAATCAGCCCCAGCATTTT. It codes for CASSLQSLGQGNQPQHF.

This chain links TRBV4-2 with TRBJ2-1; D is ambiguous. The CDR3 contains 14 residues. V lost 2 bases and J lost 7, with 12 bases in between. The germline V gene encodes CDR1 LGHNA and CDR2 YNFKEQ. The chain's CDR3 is CASSQSVAENEQFF. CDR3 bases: TGTGCCAGCAGCCAATCCGTCGCGGAAAATGAGCAGTTCTTC.

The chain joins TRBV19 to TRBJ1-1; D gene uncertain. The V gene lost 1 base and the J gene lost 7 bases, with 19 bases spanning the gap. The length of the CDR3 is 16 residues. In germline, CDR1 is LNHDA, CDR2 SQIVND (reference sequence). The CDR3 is CASSIVNVAGPGEAFF. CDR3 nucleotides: TGTGCCAGTAGTATAGTTAACGTCGCCGGCCCGGGTGAAGCTTTCTTT.

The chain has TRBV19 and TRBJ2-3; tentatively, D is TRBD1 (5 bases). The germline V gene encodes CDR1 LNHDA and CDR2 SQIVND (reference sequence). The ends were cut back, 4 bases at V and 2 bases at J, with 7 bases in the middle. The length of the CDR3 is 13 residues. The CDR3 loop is CASSTQDTDTQYF. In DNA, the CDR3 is TGTGCCAGTAGTACACAGGACACAGATACGCAGTATTTT.

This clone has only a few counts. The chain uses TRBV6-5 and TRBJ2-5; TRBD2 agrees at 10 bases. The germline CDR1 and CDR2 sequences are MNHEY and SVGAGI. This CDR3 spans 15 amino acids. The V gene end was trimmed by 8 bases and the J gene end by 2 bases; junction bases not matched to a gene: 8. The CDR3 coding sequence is TGTGCCAGCCGGGTAGCGGGAGGTTCACAAGAGACCCAGTACTTC. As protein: CASRVAGGSQETQYF.